The 23 T cell receptor beta chains in this list originate from one sample, sequenced in a study of cytomegalovirus exposure and HLA in healthy donors. Both 60 Vbeta primers and 13 Jbeta primers went into the PCR. Data came from immunoSEQ multiplex PCR; TCRdb stores just in-frame clones and leaves some out. The sample data list 200,000 or so clones. Sequenced: PBMCs. Receptors originate from a girl between 2 and 10 years old in good health and CMV-seropositive.

The rearrangement uses TRBV7-9 and TRBJ2-5; no definite D call. Trimming stripped 2 bases from V and 1 base from J, with 8 bases between. There are 14 residues in the CDR3. CDR1 and CDR2 from the germline V gene are SEHNR and FQNEAQ (reference sequence). The CDR3 region is CASSLKSSQETQYF. The CDR3 DNA follows: TGTGCCAGCAGCTTAAAGAGTTCCCAAGAGACCCAGTACTTC.

The V gene is TRBV14, the J gene TRBJ2-3; 8 nucleotides line up with TRBD2. This CDR3 region has 16 residues. Germline V gene data show CDR1 as SGHDN and CDR2 as FVKESK. The V gene end was trimmed by 3 bases and the J gene end by 2 bases; junction bases not matched to a gene: 7. CDR3 residues: CASSQQLAGITDTQYF. The CDR3 DNA reads as TGTGCCAGCAGCCAGCAATTAGCGGGGATCACAGATACGCAGTATTTT. Filled out from reference TRBV14 and TRBJ2-3, the complete variable domain reads EAGVTQFPSHSVIEKGQTVTLRCDPISGHDNLYWYRRVMGKEIKFLLHFVKESKQDESGMPNNRFLAERTGGTYSTLKVQPAELEDSGVYFCASSQQLAGITDTQYFGPGTRLTVL.

The genes are TRBV19 and TRBJ2-3, with 7 bases matching TRBD2. Per germline, CDR1 LNHDA and CDR2 SQIVND (reference sequence). The V gene end was trimmed by 3 bases and the J gene end by 4 bases; junction bases not matched to a gene: 4. This CDR3 region has 14 residues. CDR3 DNA: TGTGCCAGTAGTATTTGGGGAGGGCCAGATACGCAGTATTTT. Its translation: CASSIWGGPDTQYF. Using reference TRBV19 and TRBJ2-3 for the parts outside the CDR3, the full variable domain is DGGITQSPKYLFRKEGQNVTLSCEQNLNHDAMYWYRQDPGQGLRLIYYSQIVNDFQKGDIAEGYSVSREKKESFPLTVTSAQKNPTAFYLCASSIWGGPDTQYFGPGTRLTVL.

The V gene is TRBV28, the J gene TRBJ2-7; 7 bases align to TRBD2. Germline V gives CDR1 MDHEN, CDR2 SYDVKM. V shed 8 bases, J shed 3 bases, and the junction held 10 bases outside the gene matches. CDR3 length: 14 residues. Written as DNA, the CDR3 is TGTGCCAGCGGGGGGGGAGAAGAAAACTACGAGCAGTACTTC. Residues: CASGGGEENYEQYF. Supplemented by reference TRBV28 and TRBJ2-7, the full variable domain reads DVKVTQSSRYLVKRTGEKVFLECVQDMDHENMFWYRQDPGLGLRLIYFSYDVKMKEKGDIPEGYSVSREKKERFSLILESASTNQTSMYLCASGGGEENYEQYFGPGTRLTVT.

The rearrangement joins TRBV11-2 to TRBJ1-2; 7 nucleotides agree with TRBD1. The trim removed 1 base at V and 4 bases at J, leaving 9 bases unmatched. This CDR3 has 16 amino acids. Looked up from germline, CDR1 is SGHAT and CDR2 is FQNNGV. The CDR3 spells CASSLARGTALYGYTF. The CDR3 nucleotides read TGTGCCAGCAGCTTAGCCCGCGGGACAGCACTCTATGGCTACACCTTC.

The chain employs TRBV6-1 and TRBJ1-2; weak D call: TRBD1 (6 bases). With 0 bases removed from V and 4 bases from J, the gap between germline ends came to 12 bases. Germline V gene sequence: CDR1 MNHNS, CDR2 SASEGT. The CDR3 has 15 amino acids. The CDR3 DNA follows: TGTGCCAGCAGTGAAGCCCCTACAGGGCCCTATGGCTACACCTTC. This translates into CASSEAPTGPYGYTF.

The gene calls are TRBV29-1 and TRBJ2-7; 8 nucleotides match TRBD2. Germline loops: CDR1 SQVTM, CDR2 ANQGSEA. The length of the CDR3 is 12 residues. V trimming: 6 bases; J trimming: 2 bases; junction bases outside the gene matches: 3. In DNA form, the CDR3 reads TGCAGCGTGGGACTAGGCCCCTACGAGCAGTACTTC. Its protein is CSVGLGPYEQYF.

V usage is TRBV28 and J usage is TRBJ1-4, with 9 nucleotides matching TRBD1. Germline V lookup: CDR1 MDHEN, CDR2 SYDVKM. V was pared by 5 bases and J by 8 bases, with 9 bases of the junction left unmatched. The CDR3 covers 15 residues. The CDR3 DNA follows: TGTGCCAGCAGTATTACCCCCGGGACAGGGGAAAAACTGTTTTTT. Translated: CASSITPGTGEKLFF. The full variable domain, in which reference TRBV28 and TRBJ1-4 provide the parts outside the CDR3, is DVKVTQSSRYLVKRTGEKVFLECVQDMDHENMFWYRQDPGLGLRLIYFSYDVKMKEKGDIPEGYSVSREKKERFSLILESASTNQTSMYLCASSITPGTGEKLFFGSGTQLSVL.

The gene calls are TRBV6-5 and TRBJ2-3; 7 bases match TRBD2. Germline lookup yields CDR1 MNHEY and CDR2 SVGAGI. The CDR3 is made up of 14 amino acids. With V trimmed by 6 bases and J by 2 bases, 5 bases remained unmatched. The CDR3 spells CASRGLADTDTQYF. In nucleotides, the CDR3 is TGTGCCAGCAGGGGCCTAGCGGACACAGATACGCAGTATTTT.

This sequence joins TRBV27 and TRBJ1-3; TRBD1 matches at 11 bases. The germline V gene encodes CDR1 MNHEY and CDR2 SMNVEV (reference sequence). This CDR3 spans 19 amino acids. J gave up 0 bases and V 7 bases, and 14 bases lay outside the gene matches. The CDR3 protein is CASNGDRGWGACSGNTIYF. The DNA for the CDR3 is TGTGCCAGCAATGGGGACAGGGGGTGGGGTGCTTGCTCTGGAAACACCATATATTTT.

This sequence joins TRBV6-5 and TRBJ1-4, with D perhaps matching TRBD1 (6 bases). Trimming removed 2 bases from V and 3 bases from J, with 13 bases in between. Germline loops: CDR1 MNHEY, CDR2 SVGAGI. There are 16 residues in the CDR3. CDR3 sequence: CASSYIPTGPNEKLFF. The CDR3 coding sequence is TGTGCCAGCAGTTACATCCCGACAGGACCTAATGAAAAACTGTTTTTT.

The V call is TRBV7-9, the J call TRBJ2-5; D is uncertain. The CDR3 contains 15 residues. The V and J ends lost 1 base and 5 bases respectively, with 14 bases between them. CDR1 SEHNR and CDR2 FQNEAQ come from the germline V gene (reference sequence). The CDR3 spells CASSLGPRLEETQYF. The CDR3 DNA reads TGTGCCAGCAGCTTAGGCCCACGACTGGAGGAGACCCAGTACTTC.

This chain links TRBV28 with TRBJ1-5, with D maybe TRBD1 (6 bases). The CDR3 sequence is 17 residues long. V dropped 5 bases and J dropped 0 bases, with 17 bases sitting between them. Germline CDR1 reads MDHEN; CDR2 reads SYDVKM. The DNA for the CDR3 is TGTGCCAGCAGTCCAACAGAGGGGGGGGTTAGCAATCAGCCCCAGCATTTT. Protein sequence: CASSPTEGGVSNQPQHF.

This rearrangement joins TRBV27 to TRBJ1-2; D perhaps matches TRBD1 (5 bases). The CDR3 has 15 residues. V was trimmed by 0 bases and J by 2 bases, leaving 10 bases between them. The germline gives CDR1 MNHEY, CDR2 SMNVEV (reference sequence). The CDR3 DNA sequence: TGTGCCAGCAGTTTATCGACCGGGGGAAACTATGGCTACACCTTC. Protein product: CASSLSTGGNYGYTF.

The chain recombines TRBV19 with TRBJ2-4; D not certain. With 1 base removed from V and 4 bases from J, the gap between germline ends came to 5 bases. The CDR3 extends over 13 amino acids. Per germline, CDR1 LNHDA and CDR2 SQIVND (reference sequence). The CDR3 reads CASSIADKNIQYF. In DNA form, the CDR3 reads TGTGCCAGTAGTATAGCAGATAAAAACATTCAGTACTTC.

The chain is built from TRBV5-1 and TRBJ2-3; TRBD2 is a possible D gene (7 bases). This CDR3 spans 15 amino acids. The germline gives CDR1 SGHRS, CDR2 YFSETQ. V was trimmed by 3 bases and J by 2 bases, leaving 13 bases between them. In DNA, the CDR3 is TGCGCCAGCAGCTCGGGGGGCATCCACACAGATACGCAGTATTTT. The encoded protein is CASSSGGIHTDTQYF.

V gene TRBV27 combines with J gene TRBJ2-7, with a possible D match to TRBD1 (5 bases). The CDR3 is 14 residues long. Trimming removed 3 bases from V and 6 bases from J, with 15 bases in between. Germline lookup yields CDR1 MNHEY and CDR2 SMNVEV (reference sequence). CDR3 nucleotide sequence: TGTGCCAGCAGTTTTAGGGGAATCCCGGGCGAGCAGTACTTC. Translating it yields CASSFRGIPGEQYF.

The V call is TRBV4-2, the J call TRBJ2-1, with D hard to call. Trimming left V 0 bases short and J 0 bases short, with 18 bases between. The CDR3 loop spans 19 amino acids. Germline values: CDR1 LGHNA, CDR2 YNFKEQ. CDR3 sequence reads: CASSQEFARLSPSYNEQFF. DNA for the CDR3: TGTGCCAGCAGCCAAGAGTTTGCAAGACTGTCCCCCTCCTACAATGAGCAGTTCTTC.

The chain has TRBV11-2 and TRBJ2-1, with 12 nucleotides matching TRBD2. Per germline, CDR1 SGHAT and CDR2 FQNNGV. V lost 5 bases to trimming and J lost 9 bases; unmatched junction nucleotides: 8. This CDR3 has 15 residues. CDR3 DNA sequence: TGTGCCAGCAGCCCAAGACTAGCGGGAGACATTGAGCAGTTCTTC. Protein product: CASSPRLAGDIEQFF.

The rearrangement links TRBV11-2 to TRBJ2-1; D is unclear. The CDR3 consists of 15 residues. Trimming left V 5 bases short and J 0 bases short, with 11 bases between. Germline CDR1 SGHAT, CDR2 FQNNGV. The CDR3 loop is CASSPSRDSYNEQFF. In nucleotides, the CDR3 is TGTGCCAGCAGCCCCTCCCGAGACTCCTACAATGAGCAGTTCTTC.

The V gene is TRBV5-1, the J gene TRBJ1-1; tentatively, D is TRBD1 (5 bases). The CDR3 runs to 15 residues. The germline V gene has CDR1 SGHRS and CDR2 YFSETQ. V lost 4 bases, J lost 4 bases, and 17 bases lay in between. This chain's CDR3 is CASSPKVQGGTEAFF. The CDR3 DNA reads as TGCGCCAGCAGCCCGAAAGTCCAGGGTGGCACTGAAGCTTTCTTT.

J is TRBJ2-2 and V is TRBV6-6; D not resolved. V gave up 5 bases and J gave up 3 bases, with 10 bases separating them. The germline V gene encodes CDR1 MNHNY and CDR2 SVGAGI (reference sequence). This CDR3 has 14 amino acids. In DNA, the CDR3 is TGTGCCAGCAGTCGCGACACCTACACCGGGGAGCTGTTTTTT. Translating gives CASSRDTYTGELFF.

The rearrangement uses TRBV27 and TRBJ2-1; perhaps TRBD1 as D (5 bases). The germline CDR1 and CDR2 sequences are MNHEY and SMNVEV (reference sequence). V lost 6 bases and J lost 7, with 16 bases in between. The length of the CDR3 is 14 residues. CDR3 loop: CASRNQGSTNEQFF. The DNA of the CDR3 is TGTGCCAGCAGAAATCAGGGCAGTACTAATGAGCAGTTCTTC.